A single sample is the source of the 16 T cell receptor beta chains below, sequenced in a study of metastatic and nonmetastatic thyroid tumors. Via MiXCR, TCRdb re-called the PCR reads. The sample holds around 50,000 clones, roughly 29% seen once. Prior to thyroid surgery, none of the patients had received any treatment. Source material: blood. Receptors were obtained from a female donor with papillary thyroid cancer or a benign thyroid nodule (not recorded which). Some clones in this sample may be carry-over from other donors' samples.

The rearrangement links TRBV6-1 to TRBJ1-1; 7 bases line up with TRBD1. V dropped 6 bases and J dropped 4; count of bases not matched to a gene: 11. The CDR3 length is 15 residues. Germline loops: CDR1 MNHNS, CDR2 SASEGT. CDR3 sequence: CASSFRTGGGTEAFF. CDR3 nucleotides: TGTGCCAGCAGCTTCCGGACAGGAGGAGGCACTGAAGCTTTCTTT.

The chain joins TRBV10-3 to TRBJ2-1; the D is unclear. From germline, CDR1 is ENHRY and CDR2 SYGVKD. V lost 4 bases to trimming and J lost 7 bases, with 5 bases between them. The CDR3 runs 11 residues. CDR3 DNA sequence: TGTGCCATCAGTGCCAGTAATGAGCAGTTCTTC. Protein: CAISASNEQFF.

This clone showed up many times. The J gene is TRBJ1-2, the V gene TRBV2; D possibly corresponds to TRBD1 (5 bases). Trimming shortened V by 1 base and J by 4 bases, and 13 bases separated the two germline ends. Germline CDR1 and CDR2: SNHLY and FYNNEI. The CDR3 covers 15 residues. In DNA form, the CDR3 reads TGTGCCAGCAGTGAAGAAAGGGGCGGGAGCTATGGCTACACCTTC. The encoded protein is CASSEERGGSYGYTF.

The J gene is TRBJ2-5, the V gene TRBV11-3; D is possibly TRBD1 (6 bases). The CDR3 loop spans 13 amino acids. With 1 base removed from V and 5 bases from J, the gap between germline ends came to 8 bases. CDR1 SGHNT and CDR2 YENEEA come from the germline V gene. CDR3 DNA: TGTGCCAGCAGCTTAGGGGGGCGGGAGACCCAGTACTTC. Residues: CASSLGGRETQYF.

This chain joins TRBV30 and TRBJ1-2; D gene unclear. Germline-derived CDR1 and CDR2 are GTSNPN and SVGIG (reference sequence). CDR3 length: 14 residues. The V gene lost 0 bases and the J gene lost 8 bases, with 16 bases spanning the gap. Here the CDR3 reads CAWSVDGLVRGYTF. The CDR3 DNA reads as TGTGCCTGGAGTGTAGACGGCCTTGTTCGGGGCTACACCTTC.

A few counts support this clone. Other DNA sequences in this sample translate to the same CDR3. This rearrangement joins TRBV20-1 to TRBJ1-2; no clear D. There are 13 residues in the CDR3. The germline V gene has CDR1 DFQATT and CDR2 SNEGSKA (reference sequence). Deletions cut 0 bases from V and 2 bases from J, with 7 bases between. The CDR3 DNA reads TGCAGTGCTAGAGATCGAAGCAACTATGGCTACACCTTC. Protein product: CSARDRSNYGYTF.

As to this clone: Compared with germline, one end of the junction differs, possibly owing to a read error. The rearrangement links TRBV3-1 to TRBJ1-2; D uncertain. The germline CDR1 and CDR2 sequences are LGHDT and YNNKEL (reference sequence). This CDR3 comprises 11 residues. CDR3 in DNA: TGTGCCAGTAGCCAGCGATCGGGCTACACCTTC. Its protein product is CASSQRSGYTF.

DNA for the CDR3: TGTGCCAGCAGCTTAGATTCAGGCAACTATGGCTACACCTTC. It codes for CASSLDSGNYGYTF. The rearrangement joins TRBV11-3 to TRBJ1-2; D gene unclear. CDR3 length: 14 amino acids. Between the trimmed V and J ends, which lost 0 bases and 2 bases, there was a span of 7 bases. The germline V gene has CDR1 SGHNT and CDR2 YENEEA.

Note on this clone: Germline is not matched at one junction end, which may reflect a read error. This chain joins TRBV9 and TRBJ2-1; D is ambiguous. CDR3 length: 12 residues. CDR1 is SGDLS and CDR2 is YYNGEE in the germline V gene. CDR3 nucleotide sequence: TGTACCAGCAGCGTAGCACACGGGGAGCAGTTCTTC. This encodes CTSSVAHGEQFF.

V gene TRBV6-2 or TRBV6-3 combines with J gene TRBJ2-3; weak D call: TRBD2 (5 bases). The V end lost 0 bases, the J end lost 2 bases, and 12 bases lay between the germline ends. The CDR3 has 16 residues. Germline lookup yields CDR1 MNHEY and CDR2 SVGEGT. The CDR3 protein is CASSYSGSGPTDTQYF. CDR3 sequence (DNA): TGTGCCAGCAGTTACTCGGGAAGCGGACCCACAGATACGCAGTATTTT.

This clone was detected a few times. The chain couples TRBV12-3 or TRBV12-4 to TRBJ2-1; the D call may be TRBD1 or TRBD2 (6 bases each). Trimming cost V 5 bases and J 4 bases, with 15 bases left between them. This CDR3 is 15 amino acids long. The CDR3 region is CASSPLSGAYNEQFF. CDR3 nucleotides: TGTGCCAGCAGTCCCCTCTCGGGGGCTTACAATGAGCAGTTCTTC.

This chain joins TRBV24-1 and TRBJ1-2; D perhaps matches TRBD1 (5 bases). Trimming removed 5 bases at V and 6 bases at J, with 15 bases between. The CDR3 extends over 14 amino acids. CDR1 is KGHDR, CDR2 SFDVKD, per germline. CDR3 protein: CATSVPLQVDGYTF. DNA of the CDR3: TGTGCCACCAGTGTTCCCTTACAGGTAGATGGCTACACCTTC.

This clone was counted only a few times. The CDR3 DNA reads as TGCGCCAGCAGTCGAGAGACTAGCCCTCAGGAGCAGTACTTC. As protein: CASSRETSPQEQYF. The J gene is TRBJ2-7, the V gene TRBV10-2; 7 bases align to TRBD2. The V gene end was trimmed by 5 bases and the J gene end by 7 bases; junction bases not matched to a gene: 11. There are 14 residues in the CDR3. The germline gives CDR1 WSHSY, CDR2 SAAADI.

The chain combines TRBV6-1 with TRBJ2-7, with 9 bases fitting TRBD1. Looked up from germline, CDR1 is MNHNS and CDR2 is SASEGT. V dropped 10 bases and J dropped 4; count of bases not matched to a gene: 8. The CDR3 is 13 amino acids. CDR3 loop: CATTGQGRYEQYF. In nucleotides, the CDR3 is TGTGCCACAACAGGACAGGGGAGGTACGAGCAGTACTTC.

The sample holds a few counts of this clone. The chain couples TRBV7-6 to TRBJ2-1, with 13 bases lining up with TRBD2. Germline CDR1 is SGHVS and CDR2 is FNYEAQ. J was trimmed by 5 bases and V by 4 bases; bases with no gene match: 8. The CDR3 spans 17 residues. The CDR3: CASSWYTGLAGDNEQFF. The CDR3 coding sequence is TGTGCCAGCAGCTGGTACACCGGACTAGCGGGAGACAATGAGCAGTTCTTC.

The chain has TRBV28 and TRBJ2-2; D not certain. CDR1 is MDHEN and CDR2 is SYDVKM in the germline V gene. CDR3 length: 14 residues. V was shortened by 4 bases and J by 1 base, with 7 bases between the two germline ends. This CDR3 reads CASSSDLNTGELFF. The CDR3 nucleotides read TGTGCCAGCAGTTCCGACCTGAACACCGGGGAGCTGTTTTTT.